This T cell receptor beta chain was sequenced in a study of blood T cell repertoires in COVID-19. Background on the study: Acute and convalescent COVID-19 samples came from the United States, Italy and Spain. T cells, B-cell-depleted T cells, or PBMCs supplied cDNA or gDNA.

Clones were read by immunoSEQ multiplex PCR, and TCRdb kept only the in-frame ones, dropping some. The sample has some 170,000 clones; almost 80% are singletons. The germline V and J ends were trimmed by 0 bases and 8 bases, with 11 bases remaining between them. The CDR3 extends over 13 amino acids. Germline assignment: CDR1 SNHLY and CDR2 FYNNEI. This TCR came from a woman aged 70 to 79 with acute or convalescent COVID-19. Material for sequencing was peripheral blood. The rearrangement links TRBV2 to TRBJ2-7, with D perhaps matching TRBD2 (5 bases). The CDR3 loop reads CASSEAVRLQQYF. Here the CDR3 DNA reads TGTGCCAGCAGTGAAGCAGTTCGACTACAGCAGTACTTC.